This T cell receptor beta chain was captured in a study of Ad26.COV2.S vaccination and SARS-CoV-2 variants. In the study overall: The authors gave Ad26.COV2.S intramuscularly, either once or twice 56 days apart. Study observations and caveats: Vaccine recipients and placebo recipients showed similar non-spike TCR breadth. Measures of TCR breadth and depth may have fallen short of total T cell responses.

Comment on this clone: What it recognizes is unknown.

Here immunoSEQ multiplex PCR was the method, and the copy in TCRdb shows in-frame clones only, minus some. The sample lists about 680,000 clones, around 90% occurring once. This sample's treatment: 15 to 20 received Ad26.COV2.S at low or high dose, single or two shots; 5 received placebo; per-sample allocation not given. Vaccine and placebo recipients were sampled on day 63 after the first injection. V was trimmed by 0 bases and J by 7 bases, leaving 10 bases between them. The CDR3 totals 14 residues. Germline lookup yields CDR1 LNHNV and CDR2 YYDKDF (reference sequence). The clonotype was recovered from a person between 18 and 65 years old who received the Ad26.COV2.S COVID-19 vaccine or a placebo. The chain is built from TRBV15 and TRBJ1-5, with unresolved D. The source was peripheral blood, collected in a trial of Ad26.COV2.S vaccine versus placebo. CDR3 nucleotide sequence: TGTGCCACCAGCAGAGATAGGGCGGAACAGCCCCAGCATTTT. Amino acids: CATSRDRAEQPQHF.